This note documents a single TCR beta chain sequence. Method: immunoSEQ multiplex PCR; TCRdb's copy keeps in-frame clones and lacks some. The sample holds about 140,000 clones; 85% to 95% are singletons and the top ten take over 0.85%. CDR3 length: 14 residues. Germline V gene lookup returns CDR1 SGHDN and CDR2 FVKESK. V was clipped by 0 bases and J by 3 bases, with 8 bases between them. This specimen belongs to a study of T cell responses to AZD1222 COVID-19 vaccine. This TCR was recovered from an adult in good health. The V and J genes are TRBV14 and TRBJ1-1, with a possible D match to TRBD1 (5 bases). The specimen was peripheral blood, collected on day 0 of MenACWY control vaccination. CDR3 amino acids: CASSQDWGDTEAFF. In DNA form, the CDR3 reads TGTGCCAGCAGCCAAGATTGGGGGGACACTGAAGCTTTCTTT.